This entry is about one T cell receptor (beta chain). Germline-derived CDR1 and CDR2 are DFQATT and SNEGSKA (reference sequence). CDR3 size: 13 residues. V shed 4 bases and J 7 bases; nucleotides not matched to a gene: 7. This sample was included in a study of CD8 T cells in Susac syndrome. cDNA came from about 0.46 to 1 ug RNA primed by random hexamers. It was immunoSEQ multiplex PCR that amplified TCR beta CDR3 across 54 Vbeta and 13 Jbeta. In TCRdb, the immunoSEQ multiplex PCR reads were re-called with MiXCR into one record per CDR3 protein. Of fewer than 150,000 distinct CDR3 sequences in the sample, around 94% were seen once.

The source of this sequence is a human donor with multiple sclerosis. Sequencing was done on a sample of CD4+ T cells from PBMCs. The chain joins TRBV20-1 to TRBJ1-5; 7 bases map to TRBD1. The CDR3 spells CSATTGFQQPQHF. CDR3 bases: TGCAGTGCTACGACAGGGTTTCAACAGCCCCAGCATTTT.